These 18 T cell receptor beta chains came from one sample sequenced in a study of graft-versus-host responses after intestinal transplantation. Repertoires were generated with immunoSEQ multiplex PCR, while TCRdb's copy carries only in-frame clones and drops some. The sample lists about 14,000 clones; over 50% were seen once. Processing of graft tissue released intraepithelial and lamina propria lymphocytes. Sequenced here: ileum tissue, sampled 524 days after transplant. The receptors here all came from a human patient who received an intestinal transplant, so some T cells may come from the graft donor.

The chain uses TRBV19 and TRBJ1-1, with D tentatively TRBD1 (5 bases). Germline CDR1 and CDR2: LNHDA and SQIVND (reference sequence). The CDR3 has 13 amino acids. V was shortened by 10 bases and J by 1 base, with 13 bases between the two germline ends. This CDR3 reads CAIRQTQNTEAFF. The CDR3 bases are TGTGCCATCAGACAGACGCAGAACACTGAAGCTTTCTTT.

The V call is TRBV2, the J call TRBJ2-7; tentative D call: TRBD1 (6 bases). V lost 5 bases to trimming and J lost 5 bases, with 10 bases between them. Germline values: CDR1 SNHLY, CDR2 FYNNEI. The CDR3 spans 12 residues. CDR3 nucleotide sequence: TGTGCCAGCAGTCCACAGGGAAACGAGCAGTACTTC. Amino acids: CASSPQGNEQYF.

A few counts support this clone. J is TRBJ2-7 and V is TRBV29-1, with TRBD1 matching over 9 bases. V was clipped by 6 bases and J by 3 bases; unmatched bases: 9. Germline values: CDR1 SQVTM, CDR2 ANQGSEA. The CDR3 totals 14 residues. The DNA of the CDR3 is TGCAGCGTCCTTGGAGGGACAGGGATCTACGAGCAGTACTTC. This gives the protein CSVLGGTGIYEQYF.

The CDR3 here is CASSLGDNYEQYF. DNA for the CDR3: TGTGCCAGCAGCTTGGGGGACAATTACGAGCAGTACTTC. The V call is TRBV13, the J call TRBJ2-7; a possible D gene is TRBD1 (6 bases). The germline V gene encodes CDR1 PRHDT and CDR2 FYEKMQ (reference sequence). The CDR3 totals 13 residues. V lost 3 bases to trimming and J lost 4 bases, with 10 bases between them.

The gene calls are TRBV6-5 and TRBJ1-6, with D possibly TRBD1 on 5 matching bases. Germline CDR1 reads MNHEY; CDR2 reads SVGAGI. Between the trimmed V and J ends, which lost 2 bases and 8 bases, there was a span of 10 bases. The CDR3 is made up of 14 amino acids. The CDR3 DNA sequence: TGTGCCAGCAGTTACGGCCGCAGGGATTCACCCCTCCACTTT. As protein: CASSYGRRDSPLHF.

The chain combines TRBV6-6 with TRBJ2-5; 12 bases agree with TRBD2. Germline V gives CDR1 MNHNY, CDR2 SVGAGI (reference sequence). The CDR3 loop spans 14 amino acids. The trim removed 10 bases at V and 5 bases at J, leaving 8 bases unmatched. CDR3 sequence reads: CATGTSGSGETQYF. In DNA form, the CDR3 reads TGTGCCACCGGGACTAGCGGGTCTGGGGAGACCCAGTACTTC.

This chain links TRBV9 with TRBJ1-2, with D possibly matching TRBD1 (5 bases). Germline CDR1 SGDLS, CDR2 YYNGEE. This CDR3 comprises 13 residues. V lost 0 bases and J lost 6, with 9 bases in between. CDR3 region: CASSVGQGNGYTF. The CDR3 DNA sequence: TGTGCCAGCAGCGTAGGTCAGGGTAATGGCTACACCTTC.

The chain is built from TRBV5-1 and TRBJ1-2; 7 bases fit TRBD1. V trimming: 2 bases; J trimming: 6 bases; junction bases outside the gene matches: 4. Germline V gene sequence: CDR1 SGHRS, CDR2 YFSETQ. This CDR3 contains 13 residues. This chain's CDR3 is CASSFNRGNGYTF. CDR3 bases: TGCGCCAGCAGCTTTAACAGGGGTAATGGCTACACCTTC.

V is TRBV19 and J is TRBJ2-3; 8 nucleotides align to TRBD2. With 3 bases clipped from V and 5 bases from J, the junction kept 13 bases outside the gene matches. The CDR3 length is 17 residues. Germline CDR1 and CDR2: LNHDA and SQIVND (reference sequence). For the CDR3, the DNA is TGTGCCAGTAGTATCGGTCCTCGGGGGGGCTTAGGAGATACGCAGTATTTT. Translation: CASSIGPRGGLGDTQYF.

The rearrangement uses TRBV30 and TRBJ1-6; 7 positions agree with TRBD1. Germline loops: CDR1 GTSNPN, CDR2 SVGIG (reference sequence). The ends lost 0 bases at V and 4 bases at J; junction bases unmatched: 6. CDR3 length: 16 residues. The CDR3 DNA is TGTGCCTGGAGTGTACGAGGGACAGATTATAATTCACCCCTCCACTTT. Translated, it gives CAWSVRGTDYNSPLHF.

With respect to this clone: Other DNA sequences in this specimen translate into the identical CDR3. V usage is TRBV7-2 and J usage is TRBJ1-1, with D unclear. Germline assignment: CDR1 SGHTA and CDR2 FQGNSA. V was shortened by 1 base and J by 1 base, with 4 bases between the two germline ends. The CDR3 length is 13 residues. The CDR3 loop is CASSLGQNTEAFF. CDR3 sequence (DNA): TGTGCCAGCAGCTTAGGTCAGAACACTGAAGCTTTCTTT.

The chain carries TRBV7-2 and TRBJ1-3; 8 bases fit TRBD1. Germline loops: CDR1 SGHTA, CDR2 FQGNSA. There are 17 residues in the CDR3. With 0 bases clipped from V and 4 bases from J, the junction kept 8 bases outside the gene matches. The CDR3 bases are TGTGCCAGCAGCTTAGCGGCAGGACAGGGATCCGGAAACACCATATATTTT. Encoded protein: CASSLAAGQGSGNTIYF.

J is TRBJ1-2 and V is TRBV7-2; no clear D. With 3 bases removed from V and 5 bases from J, the gap between germline ends came to 10 bases. Germline V CDR1 and CDR2: SGHTA, FQGNSA. CDR3 length equals 13 residues. In DNA, the CDR3 is TGTGCCAGCAGCTTGGCCCCCTTGTATGGCTACACCTTC. Protein product: CASSLAPLYGYTF. Full variable domain (missing parts from reference TRBV7-2 and TRBJ1-2): GAGVSQSPSNKVTEKGKDVELRCDPISGHTALYWYRQSLGQGLEFLIYFQGNSAPDKSGLPSDRFSAERTGGSVSTLTIQRTQQEDSAVYLCASSLAPLYGYTFGSGTRLTVV.

The V and J genes are TRBV5-6 and TRBJ2-4; 8 positions agree with TRBD2. V shed 2 bases, J shed 3 bases, and the junction held 7 bases outside the gene matches. This CDR3 comprises 16 residues. Germline V gene lookup returns CDR1 SGHDT and CDR2 YYEEEE. CDR3 protein: CASSFGGGFGKNIQYF. CDR3 sequence (DNA): TGTGCCAGCAGCTTCGGCGGGGGGTTTGGCAAAAACATTCAGTACTTC.

J is TRBJ2-3 and V is TRBV7-9; 13 nucleotides align to TRBD2. CDR3 size: 15 residues. Germline V gene lookup returns CDR1 SEHNR and CDR2 FQNEAQ (reference sequence). The V segment lost 6 bases and the J segment 6 bases; nucleotides outside the gene matches: 6. CDR3 in DNA: TGTGCCAGCAGTCCGACTAGCGGGGGGCAGGATACGCAGTATTTT. This codes for CASSPTSGGQDTQYF.

The chain employs TRBV6-5 and TRBJ1-6; D unclear. CDR1 is MNHEY and CDR2 is SVGAGI in the germline V gene. The CDR3 covers 14 residues. The germline V and J ends were trimmed by 1 base and 10 bases, with 11 bases remaining between them. The CDR3 bases are TGTGCCAGCAGTTACTTCGGCGGGGAATCACCCCTCCACTTT. Protein product: CASSYFGGESPLHF.

The gene calls are TRBV4-3 and TRBJ1-1, with D unresolved. The CDR3 has 11 residues. The germline V gene has CDR1 LGHNA and CDR2 YSLEER. V was shortened by 5 bases and J by 3 bases, with 4 bases between the two germline ends. Here the CDR3 reads CASSSYTEAFF. The DNA for the CDR3 is TGCGCCAGCAGCTCATACACTGAAGCTTTCTTT.

The chain links TRBV6-5 to TRBJ1-4; D not resolved. Germline V CDR1 and CDR2: MNHEY, SVGAGI. The CDR3 has 14 amino acids. Trimming left V 0 bases short and J 3 bases short, with 5 bases between. The CDR3 region has the DNA TGTGCCAGCAGTTACTCCAGGCCTAATGAAAAACTGTTTTTT. Translation gives CASSYSRPNEKLFF.